Shown below are 26 T cell receptor beta chains from a single sample sequenced in a study of blood T cell repertoires in COVID-19. The data were produced by immunoSEQ multiplex PCR, yet TCRdb's version contains in-frame clones alone and is incomplete. Of nearly 70,000 clones listed, about nine tenths were seen once; the top ten hold 5% to 7%. Material: peripheral blood. Every receptor here comes from a woman aged 65 to 85 with acute or convalescent COVID-19.

V and J are TRBV19 and TRBJ2-3; 10 bases line up with TRBD2. This CDR3 contains 15 residues. With 6 bases clipped from V and 3 bases from J, the junction kept 6 bases outside the gene matches. Germline lookup yields CDR1 LNHDA and CDR2 SQIVND (reference sequence). CDR3 DNA sequence: TGTGCCAGTAGGCTGGCTAGCGGGAGTACAGATACGCAGTATTTT. Its protein product is CASRLASGSTDTQYF.

DNA of the CDR3: TGCAGTGCTAGTCCCGGGGACATCAAGTACCAAGAGACCCAGTACTTC. Protein sequence: CSASPGDIKYQETQYF. The chain couples TRBV20-1 to TRBJ2-5, with D possibly matching TRBD1 (6 bases). Trimming pared 3 bases from V and 0 bases from J, leaving 17 bases between. Germline CDR1 is DFQATT and CDR2 is SNEGSKA (reference sequence). CDR3 length equals 16 residues.

V and J are TRBV5-5 and TRBJ1-3, with D unresolved. CDR3 length: 15 residues. The ends were cut back, 0 bases at V and 2 bases at J, with 9 bases in the middle. From germline, CDR1 is SGHKS and CDR2 YYEKEE (reference sequence). The CDR3 here is CASSLAPGTGNTIYF. The DNA for the CDR3 is TGTGCCAGCAGCTTGGCCCCAGGAACTGGAAACACCATATATTTT.

This chain uses TRBV5-1 with TRBJ2-7, with 7 bases identical to TRBD1. The V gene's germline CDR1 is SGHRS and CDR2 YFSETQ. The V segment lost 2 bases and the J segment 3 bases; nucleotides outside the gene matches: 8. CDR3 length: 15 residues. The CDR3 reads CASSFRQGNGYEQYF. CDR3 coding DNA: TGCGCCAGCAGCTTTAGACAGGGTAATGGCTACGAGCAGTACTTC.

The J gene is TRBJ2-1, the V gene TRBV7-9, with 8 bases fitting TRBD1. Looked up from germline, CDR1 is SEHNR and CDR2 is FQNEAQ (reference sequence). V gave up 8 bases and J gave up 8 bases; unmatched junction bases: 26. The CDR3 totals 19 residues. CDR3 sequence reads: CASSLHGTGIRFAWDEQFF. The DNA of the CDR3 is TGTGCCAGCTCCCTACATGGGACAGGTATAAGGTTCGCGTGGGATGAGCAGTTCTTC.

The gene calls are TRBV5-1 and TRBJ2-5; 8 bases line up with TRBD1. J gave up 5 bases and V 0 bases, and 12 bases lay outside the gene matches. There are 17 residues in the CDR3. Per germline, CDR1 SGHRS and CDR2 YFSETQ. CDR3 sequence reads: CASSLANGQGNGETQYF. The DNA for the CDR3 is TGCGCCAGCAGCTTGGCCAACGGACAGGGTAATGGGGAGACCCAGTACTTC.

The V call is TRBV20-1, the J call TRBJ2-2, with D unresolved. V gave up 3 bases and J gave up 7 bases, with 6 bases separating them. The germline CDR1 and CDR2 sequences are DFQATT and SNEGSKA (reference sequence). The length of the CDR3 is 11 residues. This CDR3 is CSASFGGELFF. CDR3 coding DNA: TGCAGTGCTAGTTTCGGCGGGGAGCTGTTTTTT.

The chain recombines TRBV7-2 with TRBJ2-1; 9 nucleotides match TRBD2. This CDR3 has 15 residues. CDR1 is SGHTA and CDR2 is FQGNSA in the germline V gene. Trimming took 7 bases from V and 7 from J; bases not matched to a gene: 11. The CDR3 reads CASTGSGSRLNEQFF. The CDR3 DNA reads TGTGCCAGCACTGGTAGCGGGAGTAGGTTAAATGAGCAGTTCTTC.

V and J are TRBV7-8 and TRBJ1-6, with D perhaps matching TRBD1 (5 bases). The CDR3 has 15 residues. Trimming stripped 6 bases from V and 7 bases from J, with 16 bases between. Germline V gene sequence: CDR1 SGHVS, CDR2 FQNEAQ. CDR3: CASRNFREGNSPLHF. The CDR3 DNA reads TGTGCCAGCAGAAATTTCAGGGAGGGGAATTCACCCCTCCACTTT.

A word on this clone: Other DNA variants within this sample encode the same CDR3. V is TRBV7-3 and J is TRBJ1-5; 8 positions agree with TRBD1. V shed 5 bases, J shed 2 bases, and the junction held 2 bases outside the gene matches. The CDR3 is 14 residues long. Germline CDR1 SGHTA, CDR2 FQGTGA. CDR3 DNA: TGTGCCAGCAGCCTGACAGGGGGCAATCAGCCCCAGCATTTT. Translated, it gives CASSLTGGNQPQHF.

The chain couples TRBV6-4 to TRBJ1-6; D uncertain. The CDR3 extends over 14 amino acids. Trimming left V 5 bases short and J 0 bases short, with 5 bases between. The germline CDR1 and CDR2 sequences are MRHNA and SNTAGT. The CDR3 nucleotides read TGTGCCAGCAGTACGAGCTCCTATAATTCACCCCTCCACTTT. It codes for CASSTSSYNSPLHF.

This chain joins TRBV4-2 and TRBJ2-6, with TRBD1 identical over 7 bases. Germline V gene data show CDR1 as LGHNA and CDR2 as YNFKEQ. The CDR3 extends over 19 amino acids. Trimming removed 1 base from V and 4 bases from J; junction bases left unmatched: 13. The CDR3 coding sequence is TGTGCCAGCAGCCAAGGGGCGCTCAGGGGGTCGACCGGGGCCAACGTCCTGACTTTC. Translated, it gives CASSQGALRGSTGANVLTF.

This chain uses TRBV13 with TRBJ2-5, with 15 bases that match TRBD2. This CDR3 is built from 16 residues. Trimming took 5 bases from V and 3 from J; bases not matched to a gene: 4. The germline gives CDR1 PRHDT, CDR2 FYEKMQ (reference sequence). As DNA, the CDR3 is TGTGCCAGCAGCCCAAGGACTAGCGGGAGGGAAGAGACCCAGTACTTC. Its translation: CASSPRTSGREETQYF.

The chain's CDR3 is CASSLSLAFDTGELFF. CDR3 DNA sequence: TGTGCCAGCTCACTCTCACTAGCATTCGACACCGGGGAGCTGTTTTTT. The rearrangement links TRBV18 to TRBJ2-2; possibly TRBD2 for D (6 bases). Trimming left V 4 bases short and J 3 bases short, with 15 bases between. This CDR3 is 16 amino acids long. Looked up from germline, CDR1 is KGHSH and CDR2 is LQKENI. Combining the CDR3 with reference TRBV18 and TRBJ2-2 gives the whole variable domain NAGVMQNPRHLVRRRGQEARLRCSPMKGHSHVYWYRQLPEEGLKFMVYLQKENIIDESGMPKERFSAEFPKEGPSILRIQQVVRGDSAAYFCASSLSLAFDTGELFFGEGSRLTVL.

The chain carries TRBV5-1 and TRBJ2-3; D gene unclear. Germline assignment: CDR1 SGHRS and CDR2 YFSETQ. Trimming pared 4 bases from V and 1 base from J, leaving 13 bases between. The CDR3 has 15 residues. CDR3 region: CASSPITPGTDTQYF. CDR3 DNA sequence: TGCGCCAGCAGCCCTATCACGCCGGGCACAGATACGCAGTATTTT.

The chain carries TRBV2 and TRBJ1-1; D call uncertain. This CDR3 has 12 residues. The V gene lost 7 bases and the J gene lost 1 base, with 7 bases spanning the gap. Germline CDR1 reads SNHLY; CDR2 reads FYNNEI. The chain's CDR3 is CASMRQNTEAFF. In DNA, the CDR3 is TGTGCCAGCATGCGGCAGAACACTGAAGCTTTCTTT. The entire variable domain, with the rest obtained from reference TRBV2 and TRBJ1-1, is as follows: EPEVTQTPSHQVTQMGQEVILRCVPISNHLYFYWYRQILGQKVEFLVSFYNNEISEKSEIFDDQFSVERPDGSNFTLKIRSTKLEDSAMYFCASMRQNTEAFFGQGTRLTVV.

This CDR3 is CASSQDLVRELSGSPLHF. The CDR3 region has the DNA TGTGCCAGCAGCCAAGATCTTGTGAGGGAACTGTCGGGTTCACCCCTCCACTTT. The chain uses TRBV4-2 and TRBJ1-6; D remains unclear. This CDR3 has 18 residues. CDR1 LGHNA and CDR2 YNFKEQ come from the germline V gene. The V end lost 0 bases, the J end lost 9 bases, and 21 bases lay between the germline ends.

The chain has TRBV5-1 and TRBJ1-4; no clear D. CDR3 length equals 15 residues. CDR1 SGHRS and CDR2 YFSETQ come from the germline V gene. V dropped 0 bases and J dropped 0 bases, with 6 bases sitting between them. The CDR3 DNA is TGCGCCAGCAGCTTGGCCAAGCCAACTAATGAAAAACTGTTTTTT. Encoded protein: CASSLAKPTNEKLFF. Variable domain in full (rest from reference TRBV5-1 and TRBJ1-4): KAGVTQTPRYLIKTRGQQVTLSCSPISGHRSVSWYQQTPGQGLQFLFEYFSETQRNKGNFPGRFSGRQFSNSRSEMNVSTLELGDSALYLCASSLAKPTNEKLFFGSGTQLSVL.

V is TRBV29-1 and J is TRBJ2-5, with a weak D call TRBD1 (6 bases). The CDR3 consists of 13 residues. V dropped 5 bases and J dropped 5 bases, with 15 bases sitting between them. Germline V CDR1 and CDR2: SQVTM, ANQGSEA. The CDR3 sequence is CSVPGQMWETQYF. CDR3 coding DNA: TGCAGCGTTCCGGGACAAATGTGGGAGACCCAGTACTTC.

In DNA, the CDR3 is TGCGCCAGCAGCTCACCGACTCAGAACACTGAAGCTTTCTTT. Translating gives CASSSPTQNTEAFF. V gene TRBV4-1 combines with J gene TRBJ1-1; D is unresolved. Per germline, CDR1 MGHRA and CDR2 YSYEKL. Between the trimmed V and J ends, which lost 5 bases and 1 base, there was a span of 11 bases. This CDR3 region has 14 residues.

This chain uses TRBV7-6 with TRBJ1-3, with TRBD1 identical over 7 bases. CDR3 length: 15 amino acids. The J segment lost 7 bases and the V segment lost 1 base, leaving 7 bases of the junction unmatched. Germline V gene sequence: CDR1 SGHVS, CDR2 FNYEAQ. The CDR3 nucleotides are TGTGCCAGCAGCTTAGTTGAGGGGGCGACGAACACCATATATTTT. Translation gives CASSLVEGATNTIYF.

This chain connects TRBV28 to TRBJ1-1; no clear D. The CDR3 covers 12 residues. CDR1 MDHEN and CDR2 SYDVKM come from the germline V gene. V lost 5 bases, J lost 4 bases, and 8 bases lay in between. Here the CDR3 DNA reads TGTGCCAGCAGTGAGGAGCCCACTGAAGCTTTCTTT. Translation gives CASSEEPTEAFF. Based on the CDR3 plus reference TRBV28 and TRBJ1-1, the full variable domain is DVKVTQSSRYLVKRTGEKVFLECVQDMDHENMFWYRQDPGLGLRLIYFSYDVKMKEKGDIPEGYSVSREKKERFSLILESASTNQTSMYLCASSEEPTEAFFGQGTRLTVV.

J is TRBJ1-2 and V is TRBV4-2; D unclear. Trimming removed 2 bases at V and 4 bases at J, with 8 bases between. Germline values: CDR1 LGHNA, CDR2 YNFKEQ. CDR3 length: 13 residues. CDR3 in amino acids: CASSQTVGYGYTF. DNA of the CDR3: TGTGCCAGCAGCCAAACCGTCGGCTATGGCTACACCTTC.

This clone was observed a handful of times. V is TRBV18 and J is TRBJ1-5, with D tentatively TRBD1 (5 bases). Trimming removed 3 bases from V and 0 bases from J, with 9 bases in between. The germline CDR1 and CDR2 sequences are KGHSH and LQKENI. This CDR3 contains 15 residues. The CDR3 loop reads CASSPLGGSNQPQHF. The CDR3 DNA is TGTGCCAGCTCACCCCTCGGGGGTAGCAATCAGCCCCAGCATTTT.

The CDR3 nucleotides read TGTGCCTGGAGATCACCGGGTCCTACGAATCAGCCCCAGCATTTT. It specifies CAWRSPGPTNQPQHF. The rearrangement links TRBV30 to TRBJ1-5, with no clear D. The CDR3 loop spans 15 amino acids. Trimming cost V 3 bases and J 4 bases, with 16 bases left between them. Germline-derived CDR1 and CDR2 are GTSNPN and SVGIG (reference sequence).

The chain couples TRBV2 to TRBJ1-5; no clear D gene. Germline V gene sequence: CDR1 SNHLY, CDR2 FYNNEI. Deletions cut 3 bases from V and 0 bases from J, with 12 bases between. This CDR3 spans 16 amino acids. The CDR3 here is CASSEHSPYSNQPQHF. The CDR3 region has the DNA TGTGCCAGCAGTGAGCACAGTCCCTATAGCAATCAGCCCCAGCATTTT.